This T cell receptor (beta chain) was captured by sequencing in a study of Ad26.COV2.S vaccination and SARS-CoV-2 variants. In the study overall: Sample donor was a member of the COV1001 Ad26.COV2.S trial arm.

Germline values: CDR1 SGDLS, CDR2 YYNGEE. Trimming removed 6 bases from V and 0 bases from J; junction bases left unmatched: 5. The CDR3 spans 14 residues. Assay: immunoSEQ multiplex PCR; the TCRdb copy retains only in-frame clones and omits some. The sample contains approximately 460,000 clones, 89% of which appear only once. With respect to this clone: Its antigen is undetermined.

Regarding the study as a whole: Placebo recipients trailed vaccine recipients in spike-specific TCR breadth. Reports say spike-specific CD8+ and CD4+ T cell responses covered substantial breadth after vaccination. Measurement of non-spike TCR breadth gave similar results in vaccine and placebo recipients.

The treatment here: 15 to 20 received Ad26.COV2.S at low or high dose, single or two shots; five or six received placebo; per-sample allocation not given. Specimens were obtained on day 63 following the first vaccine or placebo injection. This material consisted of peripheral blood, taken in a trial of Ad26.COV2.S vaccine versus placebo. The origin of this receptor is a person aged 18-60 years who received the Ad26.COV2.S COVID-19 vaccine or a placebo. The chain carries TRBV9 and TRBJ2-7; 8 nucleotides line up with TRBD1. CDR3 region: CASNRQGSSYEQYF. The CDR3 coding sequence is TGTGCCAGCAACCGACAGGGGAGCTCCTACGAGCAGTACTTC. Variable domain in full (rest from reference TRBV9 and TRBJ2-7): DSGVTQTPKHLITATGQRVTLRCSPRSGDLSVYWYQQSLDQGLQFLIQYYNGEERAKGNILERFSAQQFPDLHSELNLSSLELGDSALYFCASNRQGSSYEQYFGPGTRLTVT.